The source of this T cell receptor (beta chain) is a study of spatial heterogeneity in lung cancer. Sample time point: sample taken at primary tumor resection. Whole RNA was taken from tumor, nontumor lung or frozen PBMC; it was then sequenced unsorted. In regard to this clonotype: A much bigger clone sits one base away, suggesting this may be a read error.

In TCRdb, the 5' RACE reads were re-called with MiXCR into one record per CDR3 protein. Here the sample spans over 50,000 distinct CDR3 sequences, about 5.9% being singletons. There are 14 residues in the CDR3. Per germline, CDR1 SGHTA and CDR2 FQGNSA. The J gene is TRBJ1-4, the V gene TRBV7-2, with 11 bases aligning to TRBD1. The TCR originated in a female donor with early-stage non-small cell lung cancer. The sequencing here drew on PBMCs, taken at surgery. The CDR3 DNA reads TGTGCCAACAGCTCCGGGACAGGGGGAGAAAAACTGTTTTTT. It specifies CANSSGTGGEKLFF.